Listed here are 30 T cell receptor beta chains from one sample, sequenced in a study of beta chain features in type 1 diabetes listed by TCRdb under 2018. Overall results and qualifications from the work: Type 1 diabetes patients showed a moderate but significant shortening of TCRB CDR3 length in all four CD4+ subsets.

Antigens for these TCRs are unknown. The library was obtained by the immunoSEQ multiplex PCR assay. The entire isolated RNA was reverse transcribed using the High Capacity cDNA Reverse Transcription Kit, and thus expressed TCRB transcripts were sequenced. As stored in TCRdb, this immuneACCESS dataset retains in-frame rearrangements with V and J assigned. A fraction of the clones does not appear; measured against another copy, unresolved V genes explain less than half of the discrepancy, and the remainder lacks a known reason. For this sample the table gives some 26,000 clones, of which about 63% were detected only once. Of the sample, 1.1% is held by the ten largest clones. Sequenced: stem cell memory CD4+ T cells from blood. This specimen's cell subset or site label, interpreted: stem cell-like memory CD4+ T cells. All receptors derive from a woman between 40 and 55 years old with type 1 diabetes.

This sequence joins TRBV14 and TRBJ2-7, with TRBD2 matching 10 bases. V shed 4 bases and J 6 bases; nucleotides not matched to a gene: 12. Per the germline V gene, CDR1 is SGHDN and CDR2 is FVKESK. The CDR3 is made up of 16 amino acids. The CDR3 loop reads CASSPHYSGGKGEQYF. The CDR3 DNA is TGTGCCAGCAGCCCTCACTATAGCGGGGGGAAAGGCGAGCAGTACTTC. The full variable domain, its missing parts supplied by reference TRBV14 and TRBJ2-7, is EAGVTQFPSHSVIEKGQTVTLRCDPISGHDNLYWYRRVMGKEIKFLLHFVKESKQDESGMPNNRFLAERTGGTYSTLKVQPAELEDSGVYFCASSPHYSGGKGEQYFGPGTRLTVT.

This clone was found once. The CDR3 loop is CASSLTAEAFF. The DNA of the CDR3 is TGTGCCAGCAGCCTTACAGCTGAAGCTTTCTTT. The J gene is TRBJ1-1, the V gene TRBV7-9, with unresolved D. Germline V CDR1 and CDR2: SEHNR, FQNEAQ (reference sequence). Between the trimmed V and J ends, which lost 5 bases and 6 bases, there was a span of 7 bases. CDR3 length: 11 amino acids.

The rearrangement uses TRBV5-1 and TRBJ1-1; no definite D call. CDR1 SGHRS and CDR2 YFSETQ come from the germline V gene. CDR3 size: 15 residues. The germline V and J ends were trimmed by 1 base and 3 bases, with 13 bases remaining between them. The CDR3 loop is CASSLMTLGDTEAFF. The CDR3 nucleotides are TGCGCCAGCAGCTTGATGACCCTTGGAGACACTGAAGCTTTCTTT.

The sample holds a few counts of this clone. The chain has TRBV29-1 and TRBJ2-5; D remains ambiguous. The CDR3 runs 13 residues. Germline loops: CDR1 SQVTM, CDR2 ANQGSEA. Trimming took 5 bases from V and 1 from J, leaving 11 bases between them. CDR3: CSVTSRGQETQYF. CDR3 in DNA: TGCAGCGTTACGTCGAGAGGCCAAGAGACCCAGTACTTC.

This clone has a handful of counts. The rearrangement links TRBV7-3 to TRBJ2-1, with 10 bases lining up with TRBD2. Germline CDR1 and CDR2: SGHTA and FQGTGA. This CDR3 has 18 amino acids. J lost 0 bases, V lost 5 bases, and 10 bases had no gene match. In DNA form, the CDR3 reads TGTGCCAGCAGCCCCCGGGGTCTAGCGGGGGTCTCCTACAATGAGCAGTTCTTC. Its protein is CASSPRGLAGVSYNEQFF.

The J gene is TRBJ1-1, the V gene TRBV5-5; a weak D match, TRBD1 (6 bases). Deletions cut 3 bases from V and 4 bases from J, with 13 bases between. CDR1 and CDR2 from the germline V gene are SGHKS and YYEKEE (reference sequence). CDR3 length: 14 amino acids. CDR3 DNA sequence: TGTGCCAGCAGCTCGAGACAGGAGGCCACTGAAGCTTTCTTT. Residues: CASSSRQEATEAFF.

The chain is built from TRBV27 and TRBJ2-1, with TRBD1 matching 11 bases. With 5 bases clipped from V and 5 bases from J, the junction kept 8 bases outside the gene matches. There are 16 residues in the CDR3. The germline V gene has CDR1 MNHEY and CDR2 SMNVEV (reference sequence). CDR3 nucleotide sequence: TGTGCCAGCAGTCGAACACCGGGACAGGGGGACAATGAGCAGTTCTTC. Protein product: CASSRTPGQGDNEQFF.

The rearrangement links TRBV5-4 to TRBJ1-2; the D gene is possibly TRBD1 (5 bases). The CDR3 extends over 14 amino acids. V lost 4 bases and J 3 bases, leaving 13 bases between the germline ends. Germline V gives CDR1 SGHNT, CDR2 YYREEE (reference sequence). DNA of the CDR3: TGTGCCAGCAGCGAACCGACAGTCTACTATGGCTACACCTTC. It yields the protein CASSEPTVYYGYTF. The whole variable domain, filled in from reference TRBV5-4 and TRBJ1-2, reads ETGVTQSPTHLIKTRGQQVTLRCSSQSGHNTVSWYQQALGQGPQFIFQYYREEENGRGNFPPRFSGLQFPNYSSELNVNALELDDSALYLCASSEPTVYYGYTFGSGTRLTVV.

This clone was detected a few times. The chain couples TRBV7-2 to TRBJ1-1; no clear D gene. Germline assignment: CDR1 SGHTA and CDR2 FQGNSA. The ends were cut back, 1 base at V and 5 bases at J, with 14 bases in the middle. The CDR3 has 15 amino acids. The CDR3 region is CASSLGWQAGTEAFF. The CDR3, as DNA: TGTGCCAGCAGCTTAGGTTGGCAGGCGGGGACTGAAGCTTTCTTT.

The genes are TRBV6-5 and TRBJ2-7, with a possible D match to TRBD1 (6 bases). CDR1 MNHEY and CDR2 SVGAGI come from the germline V gene. This CDR3 spans 15 amino acids. V dropped 4 bases and J dropped 1 base, with 14 bases sitting between them. Here the CDR3 reads CASSLRQVPSYEQYF. For the CDR3, the DNA is TGTGCCAGCAGTTTGAGACAGGTCCCGTCCTACGAGCAGTACTTC.

This CDR3 is CASSSLTSGGLYSYNEQFF. As DNA, the CDR3 is TGCGCCAGCAGCTCGCTAACTAGCGGGGGCCTTTACTCCTACAATGAGCAGTTCTTC. This chain connects TRBV5-1 to TRBJ2-1; 11 bases agree with TRBD2. Germline V gene data show CDR1 as SGHRS and CDR2 as YFSETQ. V lost 3 bases to trimming and J lost 0 bases; unmatched junction nucleotides: 11. The length of the CDR3 is 19 residues.

The J gene is TRBJ2-7, the V gene TRBV7-2; 9 nucleotides align to TRBD1. CDR3 length: 18 amino acids. From germline, CDR1 is SGHTA and CDR2 FQGNSA. V shed 5 bases and J 2 bases; nucleotides not matched to a gene: 16. The CDR3 loop is CASSLWVTGGNLAYEQYF. DNA of the CDR3: TGTGCCAGCAGCCTATGGGTGACAGGGGGAAATCTTGCCTACGAGCAGTACTTC. Full variable domain (remainder filled in from reference TRBV7-2 and TRBJ2-7): GAGVSQSPSNKVTEKGKDVELRCDPISGHTALYWYRQSLGQGLEFLIYFQGNSAPDKSGLPSDRFSAERTGGSVSTLTIQRTQQEDSAVYLCASSLWVTGGNLAYEQYFGPGTRLTVT.

The J gene is TRBJ2-1, the V gene TRBV6-5; weak D call: TRBD2 (5 bases). Germline assignment: CDR1 MNHEY and CDR2 SVGAGI. V gave up 4 bases and J gave up 7 bases, with 14 bases separating them. The CDR3 is 14 amino acids. The CDR3 coding sequence is TGTGCCAGCAGTTCGGGATATAGTGTTAATGAGCAGTTCTTC. This sequence encodes CASSSGYSVNEQFF.

The V call is TRBV7-2, the J call TRBJ2-1; 9 nucleotides align to TRBD1. Per germline, CDR1 SGHTA and CDR2 FQGNSA. The CDR3 spans 15 residues. J was trimmed by 8 bases and V by 1 base; bases with no gene match: 6. CDR3 amino acids: CASSLDRGHRDEQFF. The CDR3 DNA follows: TGTGCCAGCAGCTTAGACAGGGGGCATCGCGATGAGCAGTTCTTC.

This clone was detected only a few times. This chain links TRBV10-3 with TRBJ2-7; 10 nucleotides agree with TRBD1. The germline gives CDR1 ENHRY, CDR2 SYGVKD. The CDR3 totals 14 residues. J was trimmed by 6 bases and V by 10 bases; bases with no gene match: 12. The CDR3: CATTPGQGTGEQYF. The CDR3 DNA is TGTGCCACAACTCCGGGACAGGGGACCGGCGAGCAGTACTTC.

This clone occurred once. V gene TRBV14 combines with J gene TRBJ1-2, with D possibly matching TRBD1 (5 bases). Per germline, CDR1 SGHDN and CDR2 FVKESK. The CDR3 spans 14 residues. V gave up 4 bases and J gave up 4 bases, with 13 bases separating them. CDR3 nucleotide sequence: TGTGCCAGCAGCCGAACCGGAAGGGGCTATGGCTACACCTTC. Translated, it gives CASSRTGRGYGYTF.

This chain links TRBV20-1 with TRBJ2-7; D gene ambiguous. CDR1 is DFQATT, CDR2 SNEGSKA, per germline (reference sequence). The CDR3 covers 11 residues. V lost 5 bases, J lost 4 bases, and 9 bases lay in between. This CDR3 is CSAPSRYEQYF. The CDR3 DNA is TGCAGTGCTCCCTCTCGGTACGAGCAGTACTTC.

Only one count was recorded for this clone. This rearrangement joins TRBV11-3 to TRBJ2-5, with a weak D call TRBD2 (6 bases). The CDR3 totals 13 residues. V was pared by 3 bases and J by 11 bases, with 16 bases between. CDR1 and CDR2 (germline): SGHNT, YENEEA. The CDR3 sequence is CASSFGGAGEQYF. The CDR3 region has the DNA TGTGCCAGCAGCTTTGGAGGGGCCGGGGAGCAGTACTTC.

This clone has only a few counts. The V gene is TRBV7-3, the J gene TRBJ1-1; D is unresolved. Germline-derived CDR1 and CDR2 are SGHTA and FQGTGA. The ends were cut back, 0 bases at V and 3 bases at J, with 5 bases in the middle. This CDR3 has 13 amino acids. This CDR3 is CASSLTQDTEAFF. CDR3 in DNA: TGTGCCAGCAGCTTAACCCAGGACACTGAAGCTTTCTTT. Full variable domain (remainder filled in from reference TRBV7-3 and TRBJ1-1): GAGVSQTPSNKVTEKGKYVELRCDPISGHTALYWYRQSLGQGPEFLIYFQGTGAADDSGLPNDRFFAVRPEGSVSTLKIQRTERGDSAVYLCASSLTQDTEAFFGQGTRLTVV.

This chain connects TRBV7-2 to TRBJ2-2; a possible D gene is TRBD1 (6 bases). Trimming stripped 4 bases from V and 7 bases from J, with 10 bases between. The germline CDR1 and CDR2 sequences are SGHTA and FQGNSA. The CDR3 covers 13 residues. This chain's CDR3 is CASSSTGRGELFF. In nucleotides, the CDR3 is TGTGCCAGCAGCTCGACAGGCCGCGGGGAGCTGTTTTTT.

V usage is TRBV29-1 and J usage is TRBJ2-7; tentative D call: TRBD2 (7 bases). The CDR3 runs 14 residues. Germline lookup yields CDR1 SQVTM and CDR2 ANQGSEA. V lost 4 bases and J lost 4, with 17 bases in between. CDR3 residues: CSVVKGGTEYEQYF. The CDR3 nucleotides read TGCAGCGTTGTAAAGGGGGGGACGGAATACGAGCAGTACTTC.

The chain couples TRBV11-2 to TRBJ2-1; 9 nucleotides line up with TRBD2. Looked up from germline, CDR1 is SGHAT and CDR2 is FQNNGV. J lost 5 bases, V lost 2 bases, and 7 bases had no gene match. CDR3 length: 16 residues. The CDR3 coding sequence is TGTGCCAGCAGCTTAATATATAGCGGGAGCAACAATGAGCAGTTCTTC. Its translation: CASSLIYSGSNNEQFF.

The table lists this clone with a count of one. Germline is not matched at one junction end, which may reflect a read error. The chain links TRBV7-7 to TRBJ1-4; 7 bases align to TRBD1. The CDR3 has 14 amino acids. CDR1 and CDR2 from the germline V gene are SSHAT and FNYEAQ (reference sequence). The CDR3 protein is CASSKQGSNEKLFF. The CDR3 coding sequence is TGTGCTAGCAGCAAACAGGGGTCTAATGAAAAACTGTTTTTT.

This clone appeared once. V is TRBV6-5 and J is TRBJ2-3; TRBD2 matches at 7 bases. The CDR3 contains 14 residues. J was trimmed by 3 bases and V by 8 bases; bases with no gene match: 8. The germline V gene has CDR1 MNHEY and CDR2 SVGAGI. The CDR3 nucleotides read TGTGCCAGCCGGGGGGAGTTGGAGACAGATACGCAGTATTTT. It codes for CASRGELETDTQYF.

This sequence joins TRBV5-5 and TRBJ2-2; D may be TRBD2 (5 bases). This CDR3 has 15 residues. Germline CDR1 and CDR2: SGHKS and YYEKEE (reference sequence). V shed 2 bases and J shed 1 base, with 9 bases lying between them. In DNA form, the CDR3 reads TGTGCCAGCAGCTTACCGGGAATGAACACCGGGGAGCTGTTTTTT. This encodes CASSLPGMNTGELFF.

This clone was picked up one time. The chain links TRBV28 to TRBJ2-1; D might be TRBD2 (6 bases). The CDR3 spans 13 residues. V shed 8 bases and J shed 8 bases, with 16 bases lying between them. Per germline, CDR1 MDHEN and CDR2 SYDVKM. This chain's CDR3 is CASGAGPRDEQFF. The CDR3 nucleotides are TGTGCCAGCGGGGCGGGACCTAGGGATGAGCAGTTCTTC.

This chain joins TRBV7-2 and TRBJ2-5; D might be TRBD2 (6 bases). Germline V gene data show CDR1 as SGHTA and CDR2 as FQGNSA. Trimming took 5 bases from V and 5 from J, leaving 18 bases between them. The CDR3 extends over 15 amino acids. CDR3 DNA sequence: TGTGCCAGCAGCCTAGAAGTACGGGGGTGGGAGACCCAGTACTTC. Its translation: CASSLEVRGWETQYF.

The gene calls are TRBV27 and TRBJ2-4; 9 nucleotides align to TRBD1. The J segment lost 2 bases and the V segment lost 6 bases, leaving 2 bases of the junction unmatched. The germline V gene encodes CDR1 MNHEY and CDR2 SMNVEV (reference sequence). The CDR3 spans 14 residues. The CDR3 sequence is CASRTGGSKNIQYF. CDR3 nucleotides: TGTGCCAGCAGGACAGGGGGGTCCAAAAACATTCAGTACTTC.

The rearrangement links TRBV28 to TRBJ1-1, with 9 bases that match TRBD1. The CDR3 sequence is 16 residues long. Trimming removed 6 bases from V and 3 bases from J; junction bases left unmatched: 11. CDR1 is MDHEN and CDR2 is SYDVKM in the germline V gene. The CDR3, as DNA: TGTGCCAGCAGCCCGGGGACAGGGTGGGGGGACACTGAAGCTTTCTTT. Translating gives CASSPGTGWGDTEAFF.

The gene calls are TRBV28 and TRBJ1-2; 10 bases line up with TRBD1. Trimming at V came to 6 bases and at J to 8 bases, leaving 6 bases not matched to a gene. CDR1 and CDR2 from the germline V gene are MDHEN and SYDVKM. The length of the CDR3 is 13 residues. The chain's CDR3 is CASSLGTGVGYTF. In DNA form, the CDR3 reads TGTGCCAGCAGCCTCGGGACAGGGGTAGGCTACACCTTC.